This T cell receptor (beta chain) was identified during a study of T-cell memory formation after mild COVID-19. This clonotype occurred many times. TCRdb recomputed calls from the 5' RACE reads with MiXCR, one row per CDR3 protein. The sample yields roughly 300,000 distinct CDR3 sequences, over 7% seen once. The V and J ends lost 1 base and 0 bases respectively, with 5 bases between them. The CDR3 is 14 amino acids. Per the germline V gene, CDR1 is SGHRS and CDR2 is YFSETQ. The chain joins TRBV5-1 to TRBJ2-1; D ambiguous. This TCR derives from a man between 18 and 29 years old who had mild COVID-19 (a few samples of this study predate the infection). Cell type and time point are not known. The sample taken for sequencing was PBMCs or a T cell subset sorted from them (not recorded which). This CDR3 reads CASSLLLSYNEQFF. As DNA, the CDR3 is TGCGCCAGCAGCTTGCTTCTCTCCTACAATGAGCAGTTCTTC.